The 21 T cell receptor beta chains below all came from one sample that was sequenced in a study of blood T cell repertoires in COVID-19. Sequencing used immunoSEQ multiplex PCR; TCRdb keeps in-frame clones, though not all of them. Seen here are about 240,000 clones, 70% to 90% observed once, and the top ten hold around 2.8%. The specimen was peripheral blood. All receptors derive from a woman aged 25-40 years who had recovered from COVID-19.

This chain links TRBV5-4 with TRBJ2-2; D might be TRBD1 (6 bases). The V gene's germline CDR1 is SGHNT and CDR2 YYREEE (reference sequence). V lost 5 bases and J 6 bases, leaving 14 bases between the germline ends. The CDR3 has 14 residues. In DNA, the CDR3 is TGTGCCAGCAGGGATAACAGGGATGCCGGGGAGCTGTTTTTT. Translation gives CASRDNRDAGELFF.

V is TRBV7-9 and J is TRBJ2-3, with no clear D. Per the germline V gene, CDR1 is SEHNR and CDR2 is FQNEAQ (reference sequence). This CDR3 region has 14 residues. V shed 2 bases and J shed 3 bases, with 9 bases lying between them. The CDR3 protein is CASSLWPDTDTQYF. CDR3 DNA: TGTGCCAGCAGCTTATGGCCAGATACAGATACGCAGTATTTT.

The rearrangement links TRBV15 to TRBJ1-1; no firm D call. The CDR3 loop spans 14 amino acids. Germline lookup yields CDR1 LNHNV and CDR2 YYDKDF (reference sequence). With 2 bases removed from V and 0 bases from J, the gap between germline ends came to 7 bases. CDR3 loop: CATSRLNMNTEAFF. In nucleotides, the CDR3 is TGTGCCACCAGCAGATTGAACATGAACACTGAAGCTTTCTTT.

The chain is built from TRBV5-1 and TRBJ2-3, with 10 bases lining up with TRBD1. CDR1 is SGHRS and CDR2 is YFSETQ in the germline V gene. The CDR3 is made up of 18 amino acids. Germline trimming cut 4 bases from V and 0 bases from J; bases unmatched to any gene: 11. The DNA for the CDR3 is TGCGCCAGCAGCGCCGCGACAGGGGGCCTATCCAGCACAGATACGCAGTATTTT. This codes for CASSAATGGLSSTDTQYF. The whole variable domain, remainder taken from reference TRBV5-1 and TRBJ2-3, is KAGVTQTPRYLIKTRGQQVTLSCSPISGHRSVSWYQQTPGQGLQFLFEYFSETQRNKGNFPGRFSGRQFSNSRSEMNVSTLELGDSALYLCASSAATGGLSSTDTQYFGPGTRLTVL.

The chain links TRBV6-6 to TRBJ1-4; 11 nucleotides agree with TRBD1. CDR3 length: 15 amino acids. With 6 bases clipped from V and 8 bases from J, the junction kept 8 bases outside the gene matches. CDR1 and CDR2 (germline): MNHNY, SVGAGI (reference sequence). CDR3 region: CASRPGQGAWEKLFF. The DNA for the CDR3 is TGTGCCAGCAGACCTGGACAGGGGGCCTGGGAAAAACTGTTTTTT.

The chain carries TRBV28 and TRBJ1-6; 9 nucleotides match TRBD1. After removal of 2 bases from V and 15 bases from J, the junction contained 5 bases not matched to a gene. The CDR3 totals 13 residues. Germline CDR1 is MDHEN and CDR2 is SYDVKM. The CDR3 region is CASSLGDRVILHF. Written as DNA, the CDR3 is TGTGCCAGCAGTTTAGGGGACAGGGTAATCCTCCACTTT.

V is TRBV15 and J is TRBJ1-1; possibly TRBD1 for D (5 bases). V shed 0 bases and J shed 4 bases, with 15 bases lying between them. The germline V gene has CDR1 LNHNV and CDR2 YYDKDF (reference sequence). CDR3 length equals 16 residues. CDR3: CATSRDRFPGVTEAFF. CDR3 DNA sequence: TGTGCCACCAGCAGAGATCGCTTTCCGGGGGTCACTGAAGCTTTCTTT.

The CDR3 nucleotides read TGCGCCAGCAGCCACTCCGGGACTGAAGCTTTCTTT. Its protein product is CASSHSGTEAFF. The genes are TRBV5-1 and TRBJ1-1; no reliable D call. Germline V CDR1 and CDR2: SGHRS, YFSETQ. The CDR3 length is 12 residues. Trimming took off 4 bases at V and 5 bases at J, with 9 bases between the two ends.

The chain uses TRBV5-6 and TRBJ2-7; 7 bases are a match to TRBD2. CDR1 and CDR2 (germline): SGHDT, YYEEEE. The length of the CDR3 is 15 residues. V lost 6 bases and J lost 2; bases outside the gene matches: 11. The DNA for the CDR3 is TGTGCCAGCACCCGGGCGGGGGAGTTTCCCTACGAGCAGTACTTC. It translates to CASTRAGEFPYEQYF.

The CDR3 protein is CASSLDRAIHSYEQYF. The CDR3 coding sequence is TGTGCCAGCAGCTTAGACAGGGCCATCCACTCCTACGAGCAGTACTTC. The chain is built from TRBV11-2 and TRBJ2-7, with D possibly matching TRBD1 (5 bases). This CDR3 contains 16 residues. V was shortened by 0 bases and J by 0 bases, with 12 bases between the two germline ends. Per the germline V gene, CDR1 is SGHAT and CDR2 is FQNNGV.

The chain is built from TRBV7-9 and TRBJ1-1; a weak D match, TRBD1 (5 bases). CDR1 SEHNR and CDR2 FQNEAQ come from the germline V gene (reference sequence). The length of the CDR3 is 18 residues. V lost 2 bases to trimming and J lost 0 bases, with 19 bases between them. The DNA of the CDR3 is TGTGCCAGCAGCTTAATAGGGGCCCATGGAGGGATGAACACTGAAGCTTTCTTT. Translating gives CASSLIGAHGGMNTEAFF.

The CDR3 is CASSFQGAVTEAFF. The CDR3 DNA reads as TGTGCCAGCAGCTTTCAGGGGGCAGTCACTGAAGCTTTCTTT. The chain combines TRBV7-2 with TRBJ1-1, with TRBD1 matching over 8 bases. Germline assignment: CDR1 SGHTA and CDR2 FQGNSA. This CDR3 region has 14 residues. Germline trimming cut 3 bases from V and 4 bases from J; bases unmatched to any gene: 4.

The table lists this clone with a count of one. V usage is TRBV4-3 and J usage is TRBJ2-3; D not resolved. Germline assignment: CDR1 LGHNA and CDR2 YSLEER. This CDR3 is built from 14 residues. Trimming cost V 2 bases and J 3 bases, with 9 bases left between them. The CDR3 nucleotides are TGCGCCAGCAGCCAACAACGCTATACAGATACGCAGTATTTT. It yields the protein CASSQQRYTDTQYF.

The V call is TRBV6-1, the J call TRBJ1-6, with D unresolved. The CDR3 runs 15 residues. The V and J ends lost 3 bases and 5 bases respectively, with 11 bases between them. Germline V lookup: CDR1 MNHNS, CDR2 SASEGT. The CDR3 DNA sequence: TGTGCCAGCAGTGAGCGGGCCGAAAATAATTCACCCCTCCACTTT. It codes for CASSERAENNSPLHF.

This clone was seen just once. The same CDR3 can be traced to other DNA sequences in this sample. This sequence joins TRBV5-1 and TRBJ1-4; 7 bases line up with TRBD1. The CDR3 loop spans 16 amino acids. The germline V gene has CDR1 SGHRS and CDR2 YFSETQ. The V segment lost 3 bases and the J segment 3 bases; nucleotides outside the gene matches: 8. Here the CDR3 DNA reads TGCGCCAGCAGCTGGGACCCGACAGGGTCTAATGAAAAACTGTTTTTT. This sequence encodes CASSWDPTGSNEKLFF.

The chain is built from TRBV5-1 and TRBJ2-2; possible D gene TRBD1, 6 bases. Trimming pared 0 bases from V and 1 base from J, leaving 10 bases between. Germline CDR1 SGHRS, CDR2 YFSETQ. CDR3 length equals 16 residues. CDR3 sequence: CASSLGDRQNTGELFF. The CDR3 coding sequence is TGCGCCAGCAGCTTGGGTGACAGGCAGAACACCGGGGAGCTGTTTTTT. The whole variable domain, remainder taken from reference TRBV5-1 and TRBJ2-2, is KAGVTQTPRYLIKTRGQQVTLSCSPISGHRSVSWYQQTPGQGLQFLFEYFSETQRNKGNFPGRFSGRQFSNSRSEMNVSTLELGDSALYLCASSLGDRQNTGELFFGEGSRLTVL.

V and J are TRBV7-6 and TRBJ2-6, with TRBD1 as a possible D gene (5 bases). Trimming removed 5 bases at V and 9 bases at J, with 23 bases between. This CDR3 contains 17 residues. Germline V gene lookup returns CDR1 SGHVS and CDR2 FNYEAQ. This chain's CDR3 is CASSPTYRNQLNNVLTF. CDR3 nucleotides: TGTGCCAGCAGCCCCACCTACAGGAATCAACTCAACAACGTCCTGACTTTC.

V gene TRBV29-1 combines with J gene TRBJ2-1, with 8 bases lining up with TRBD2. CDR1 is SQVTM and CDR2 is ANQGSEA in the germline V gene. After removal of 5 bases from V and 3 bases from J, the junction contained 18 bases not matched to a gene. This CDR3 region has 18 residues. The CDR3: CSVRTGTSVRGGYNEQFF. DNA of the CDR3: TGCAGCGTTAGAACCGGGACCTCCGTCCGGGGGGGCTACAATGAGCAGTTCTTC.

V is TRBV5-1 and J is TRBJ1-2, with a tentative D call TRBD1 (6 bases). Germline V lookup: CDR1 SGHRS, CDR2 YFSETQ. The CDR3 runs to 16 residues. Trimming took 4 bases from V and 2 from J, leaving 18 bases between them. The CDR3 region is CASSVWTAGTNYGYTF. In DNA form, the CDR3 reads TGCGCCAGCAGCGTATGGACAGCGGGGACCAACTATGGCTACACCTTC.

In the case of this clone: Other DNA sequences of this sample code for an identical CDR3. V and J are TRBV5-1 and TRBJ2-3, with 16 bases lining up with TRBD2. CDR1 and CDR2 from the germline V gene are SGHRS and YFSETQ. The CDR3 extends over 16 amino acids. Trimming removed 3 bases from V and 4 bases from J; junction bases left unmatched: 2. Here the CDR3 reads CASSSGTSGGADTQYF. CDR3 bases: TGCGCCAGCAGCTCCGGGACTAGCGGGGGGGCAGATACGCAGTATTTT.

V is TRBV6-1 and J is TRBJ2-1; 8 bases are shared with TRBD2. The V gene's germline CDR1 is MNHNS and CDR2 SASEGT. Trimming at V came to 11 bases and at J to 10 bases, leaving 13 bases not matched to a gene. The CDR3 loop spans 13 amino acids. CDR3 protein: CAHGGAGLAEQFF. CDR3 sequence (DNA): TGTGCCCACGGGGGGGCTGGCCTAGCGGAGCAGTTCTTC.